This TCR beta chain was captured in a study of blood T cell repertoires in COVID-19 (TCRdb year 2020). Study-wide context: Samples from collaborators originated in the United States, Italy and Spain and spanned both the acute and convalescent phases of COVID-19. The prospective study material was composed of cDNA or gDNA derived from T cells, B-cell-depleted T cells, or PBMCs. Deeply sampled blood TCRbeta repertoires from subjects exposed to, actively infected with, or recovered from COVID-19 were included in the dataset. The repertoires were made available in a free public database intended to serve as a resource for research on the immune response to SARS-CoV-2. The samples were drawn from the first 160 participants of the ongoing ImmuneRACE study and from 1,254 subjects provided by 6 global collaborators. Sample metadata almost always included a de-identified subject ID, COVID-19 status, age in years and sex. HLA class I and class II types, where available, came from metadata supplied by the sample provider rather than from assay-based typing.

A note on this clone: Its antigen target is currently unknown. No qualities accompany the bases; no much larger clone lies one base away.

General conclusions and limits of the study: How much clinical and demographic metadata was included differed by source and by participant, and the metadata was provided uncurated.

The immunoSEQ Assay, a bias-controlled multiplex PCR, was used to amplify TCRbeta CDR3 regions from genomic DNA. Per the authors' processing: The number of nucleated cells in each sample was estimated from the amplification of reference gene primers within the assay. To quantify the absolute abundance of each unique TCRbeta CDR3 rearrangement, sequence reads were collapsed and filtered. For each sample, productive Simpson clonality was calculated by taking the square root of Simpson's diversity index across productive rearrangements. TCRdb took over this immuneACCESS table, retaining in-frame rearrangements with V and J assigned. Such tables are incomplete; in checked studies, under half of the missing clones stem from an unresolved V gene, and the remainder is unexplained. V and J calls and clone size are given by that table; D and trimming were obtained from the DNA. The sample table shows 200,000 to 250,000 clones, and roughly four fifths are seen once. Approximately 9.2% of the sample goes to the ten largest clones.

Participants in the prospective study were enrolled through a virtual design, were aged roughly 18 to 90 years, and lived in under 25 United States geographic areas. Cohort assignment in the prospective study relied on participant-reported clinical history from a screening survey and a study questionnaire. Recovered participants in ImmuneRACE Cohort 3 were defined as having two consecutive negative NP/OP PCR tests, clearance from a healthcare professional, or resolution of symptoms. In the prospective study, whole blood, serum and a nasopharyngeal or oropharyngeal swab were collected from each participant by mobile phlebotomists. Over a roughly 2-month period, participants in the prospective study had the option of providing additional blood draws and questionnaires. Blood samples from the prospective study were shipped frozen or at room temperature prior to DNA extraction. Sequenced input: PBMCs or T cells enriched from blood (not recorded which). The receptor comes from a man aged 40-55 years who had recovered from COVID-19.

At the DNA level, the sequence is TGTGCCAGCAGCCAAGTTACTAGCCTGTACAATGAGCAGTTCTTC. This yields the protein CASSQVTSLYNEQFF. The chain is assembled from TRBV3-1 (or the pseudogene TRBV3-2) and TRBJ2-1; the D gene is possibly TRBD2, with 6 bases matching. CDR1 and CDR2 (LGHDT, YNNKEL) derive from the germline V gene (reference sequence). Counted from cysteine to phenylalanine, this CDR3 has 15 amino acids. The retained sequence is limited to the CDR3, 45 bases, with the frame set at the first base. Trimming takes 1 base from V and 4 bases from J, and the germline ends sit 11 bases apart.